This TCR beta chain was documented in a study of T cell responses to AZD1222 COVID-19 vaccine (dated by TCRdb to the early 2020s). With respect to the entire study: AZD1222 recipients given second doses at about 4 weeks or at about 12 weeks were pooled, since spike-specific TCR depth and breadth were not found to differ between the two schedules. A total of just over 230 trial participants underwent TCR sequencing, of whom about 210 had received two doses of AZD1222 and around 26 had received two doses of the MenACWY control vaccine. Trial participants were enrolled by age into subgroups of 18-55, 56-69 and 70-plus years, and about 150, 27 and 61 TCR-sequenced participants, respectively, were included in these subgroups.

V loses 4 bases of germline sequence and J loses 2 bases, and the interval between the two ends is 17 bases. The CDR3, cysteine through phenylalanine, is 16 amino acids long. CDR3 DNA only is kept here, 48 bases in frame from base 1. CDR1 is given as MNHEY and CDR2 as SMNVEV, both from the germline V gene (reference sequence). As to this clone: Its antigen is still unknown. No base qualities exist here, and no much larger clone lies one base off it.

The sample's time point label, in plain terms: baseline before first vaccination. The vaccinee samples were drawn from two UK trials, COV001 and COV002, one of which was a single-blind randomized controlled phase 2/3 trial testing AZD1222 (ChAdOx1 nCoV-19) in healthy adults. For TCRbeta chain sequencing, PBMC samples from trial participants were taken at day 0 and at day 28 after the second dose. The CDR3 regions of human TCRbeta chains were analyzed by immunosequencing. In the original analysis: TCRs in the repertoires were matched against a reference library of SARS-CoV-2-specific TCRs that had been generated with the MIRA antigen-specificity platform. Breadth was defined as the fraction of unique TCRs that were SARS-CoV-2-associated, and depth was defined as the fraction of total T cells that were SARS-CoV-2-associated. Using the MIRA data, each spike-specific TCR was mapped to the spike region that the TCR reacts to and placed in a CD4 or CD8 class. Log10-transformed breadth and depth values were compared by one-way ANOVA with Sidak's multiple comparisons tests. TCRdb stores this immuneACCESS table with in-frame sequences only. Part of the clones is absent; in the studies checked, under half of the shortfall reflects unresolved V genes, and no reason is known for the rest. That table is the source of V, J and clone size, and D and trimming were worked out from the DNA. A total of some 47,000 clones appear in this sample, around 80% of them only once. Over 40% of the sample is in the top ten clones.

Results the study describes overall, beyond this receptor: Reportedly, almost half of the unique spike-specific TCRs recognized epitopes lying outside the regions that are mutated in the B.1.351 and B.1.1.7 variants. Only a handful of AZD1222 recipients were SARS-CoV-2 seropositive at baseline, limiting conclusions about previously exposed vaccinees. CD4 TCRs associated with the vaccine covered the entire spike protein, and the dominant responses were in regions 160-218 and 743-854. The 56-69-year group was small, and its depth increase did not reach significance, likely because of low power. Spike-specific TCR breadth and depth rose significantly after two AZD1222 doses compared with day 0 and with MenACWY recipients. Participants were mostly white British and included more females than males, and it was suggested by the authors that clonal diversity may have been underestimated. No day 14 peak-response samples were available, so repertoires were characterized only after the peak T cell response.

The V gene is TRBV27 and the J gene is TRBJ1-2; TRBD1 is a possible D gene, resting on 6 matching bases. The sequencing used peripheral blood, collected on day 0 of AZD1222 vaccination. The receptor comes from an adult in good health. The CDR3 region reads CASSSRYGQGNYGYTF. The bases are TGTGCCAGCAGTTCCCGCTACGGCCAGGGGAACTATGGCTACACCTTC.